The rows below give T cell receptor beta chains drawn from one sample of a study of neurological immune-mediated disorders. TCRdb analysed the 5' RACE reads with MiXCR anew, one entry per CDR3 protein. Here the sample spans over 65,000 distinct CDR3 sequences, around 9.9% being singletons. The sample taken for sequencing was PBMCs. These receptors were collected from a man aged 45-65 years in good health. Each CDR3 is given with its conserved first and last residue. D genes are given only for firm matches. A clone size is listed for some rows: how often the clone was seen (once, few, many), or a class if it is expanded.

j_gene: TRBJ2-1
v_gene: TRBV5-1
abundance: many
d_gene: TRBD1
CDR3nt: TGCGCCAGCTATACCGGGACAGGGGGCAATGAGCAGTTCTTC
CDR3aa: CASYTGTGGNEQFF

j_gene: TRBJ1-2
v_gene: TRBV3-1
abundance: many
d_gene: NA
CDR3nt: TGTGCCAGCAGCCCGGGGGGGGCTGATGGCTACACCTTC
CDR3aa: CASSPGGADGYTF

j_gene: TRBJ2-7
v_gene: TRBV7-9
abundance: many
d_gene: NA
CDR3nt: TGTGCCAGCAGCTTGGCAGGGTCAGCGGGCGAGCAGTACTTC
CDR3aa: CASSLAGSAGEQYF

j_gene: TRBJ2-5
v_gene: TRBV20-1
abundance: many
d_gene: NA
CDR3nt: TGCAGTGCAACCTTGGGAGAGACCCAGTACTTC
CDR3aa: CSATLGETQYF

j_gene: TRBJ2-1
v_gene: TRBV7-6
abundance: many
d_gene: NA
CDR3nt: TGTGCCAGCAGCTTAGTCGACCGGGGGAACAATGAGCAGTTCTTC
CDR3aa: CASSLVDRGNNEQFF

j_gene: TRBJ2-2
v_gene: TRBV7-9
abundance: few
d_gene: TRBD1
CDR3nt: TGTGCCAGCAGCCCGAGACAGGGGTTAAACACCGGGGAGCTGTTTTTT
CDR3aa: CASSPRQGLNTGELFF

j_gene: TRBJ2-2
v_gene: TRBV5-1
abundance: many
d_gene: NA
CDR3nt: TGCGCCAGCAGCTTGGCTCTCACCGGGGAGCTGTTTTTT
CDR3aa: CASSLALTGELFF

j_gene: TRBJ1-6
v_gene: TRBV7-8
abundance: many
d_gene: NA
CDR3nt: TGTGCCAGCAGCGCTCAAGGAGGTTCCTATAATTCACCCCTCCACTTT
CDR3aa: CASSAQGGSYNSPLHF

j_gene: TRBJ2-7
v_gene: TRBV4-1
abundance: many
d_gene: NA
CDR3nt: TGCGCCAGCAGCCAAGATGGGTCAGGGGTAGGGGAGCAGTACTTC
CDR3aa: CASSQDGSGVGEQYF

j_gene: TRBJ2-1
v_gene: TRBV20-1
abundance: medium-sized
d_gene: TRBD2
CDR3nt: TGCAGTGCCAATAGAGCGGGAGGATCCTACAATGAGCAGTTCTTC
CDR3aa: CSANRAGGSYNEQFF

j_gene: TRBJ2-3
v_gene: TRBV3-1
abundance: many
d_gene: TRBD2
CDR3nt: TGTGCCAGCAGCCTCGGACTAGCCCGCACAGATACGCAGTATTTT
CDR3aa: CASSLGLARTDTQYF

j_gene: TRBJ1-4
v_gene: TRBV5-5
abundance: many
d_gene: NA
CDR3nt: TGTGCCAGCAGCAACCCGGGACGTCCAGAAAAACTGTTTTTT
CDR3aa: CASSNPGRPEKLFF

j_gene: TRBJ2-1
v_gene: TRBV6-5
abundance: many
d_gene: NA
CDR3nt: TGTGCCACCAGGGTAAGCTCCTACAATGAGCAGTTCTTC
CDR3aa: CATRVSSYNEQFF

j_gene: TRBJ2-1
v_gene: TRBV4-1
abundance: many
d_gene: NA
CDR3nt: TGCGCCAGCAGCCCAGGCCCCCCACAATCCTACAATGAGCAGTTCTTC
CDR3aa: CASSPGPPQSYNEQFF

j_gene: TRBJ2-7
v_gene: TRBV29-1
abundance: few
d_gene: NA
CDR3nt: TGCAGCGGTGACAGTTCCTACGAGCAGTACTTC
CDR3aa: CSGDSSYEQYF

j_gene: TRBJ1-3
v_gene: TRBV6-1
abundance: many
d_gene: NA
CDR3nt: TGTGCCAGCAGTGAAGGGGGGGGCCGGCAGAGAAACACCATATATTTT
CDR3aa: CASSEGGGRQRNTIYF

j_gene: TRBJ2-7
v_gene: TRBV7-2
abundance: many
d_gene: NA
CDR3nt: TGTGCCAGCAGAGCGGGACAGAGCTACGAGCAGTACTTC
CDR3aa: CASRAGQSYEQYF

j_gene: TRBJ2-3
v_gene: TRBV7-2
abundance: many
d_gene: TRBD2
CDR3nt: TGTGCCAGCAGCTTATCCGCGGGGGGGGCAGATACGCAGTATTTT
CDR3aa: CASSLSAGGADTQYF

j_gene: TRBJ2-1
v_gene: TRBV27
abundance: many
d_gene: NA
CDR3nt: TGTGCCAGCAGTCCCAGCCCTTTACCGAGCTCCTACAATGAGCAGTTCTTC
CDR3aa: CASSPSPLPSSYNEQFF

j_gene: TRBJ2-7
v_gene: TRBV7-2
abundance: many
d_gene: TRBD2
CDR3nt: TGTGCCAGCAGCTTACGATCCCCGGGACTAGCGGGGGGCGAGCAGTACTTC
CDR3aa: CASSLRSPGLAGGEQYF

j_gene: TRBJ2-7
v_gene: TRBV6-1
abundance: few
d_gene: NA
CDR3nt: TGTGCCAGCAGTCGGACAACAGGAGGGTATACAGGGGAGCAGTACTTC
CDR3aa: CASSRTTGGYTGEQYF

j_gene: TRBJ2-3
v_gene: TRBV28
abundance: many
d_gene: TRBD2
CDR3nt: TGTGCCAGCAGTCGGTTAGCGGGAGGGCTTTCAGATACGCAGTATTTT
CDR3aa: CASSRLAGGLSDTQYF

j_gene: TRBJ2-2
v_gene: TRBV10-3
abundance: NA
d_gene: TRBD1
CDR3nt: TGTGCCATCAGTGAATTGGGACAGGGGCCCCCCGGGGAGTTGTTTTTT
CDR3aa: CAISELGQGPPGELFF

j_gene: TRBJ2-7
v_gene: TRBV3-1
abundance: NA
d_gene: NA
CDR3nt: TGTGCCAGCAGCCTCACGCCCGCGGTGGAGCAGTACTTC
CDR3aa: CASSLTPAVEQYF

j_gene: TRBJ2-7
v_gene: TRBV10-3
abundance: many
d_gene: NA
CDR3nt: TGTGCCTCCAGGACAGAGAGCTCCTACGAGCAGTACTTC
CDR3aa: CASRTESSYEQYF

j_gene: TRBJ2-2
v_gene: TRBV12-3/TRBV12-4
abundance: many
d_gene: NA
CDR3nt: TGTGCCAGCAGTTTCGAAGACTACACCACCGGGGAGCTGTTTTTT
CDR3aa: CASSFEDYTTGELFF